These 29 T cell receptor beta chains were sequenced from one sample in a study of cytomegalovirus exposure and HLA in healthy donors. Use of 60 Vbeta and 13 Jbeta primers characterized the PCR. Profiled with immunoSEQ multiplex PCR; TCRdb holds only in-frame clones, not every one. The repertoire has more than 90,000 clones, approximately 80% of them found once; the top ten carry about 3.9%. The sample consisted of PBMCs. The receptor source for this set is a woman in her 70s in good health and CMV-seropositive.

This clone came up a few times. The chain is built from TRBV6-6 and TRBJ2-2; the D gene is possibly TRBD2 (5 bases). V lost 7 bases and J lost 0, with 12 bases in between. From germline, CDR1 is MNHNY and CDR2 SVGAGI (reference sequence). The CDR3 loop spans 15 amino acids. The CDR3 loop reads CASIVPGSNTGELFF. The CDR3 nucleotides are TGTGCCAGCATCGTACCGGGATCGAACACCGGGGAGCTGTTTTTT.

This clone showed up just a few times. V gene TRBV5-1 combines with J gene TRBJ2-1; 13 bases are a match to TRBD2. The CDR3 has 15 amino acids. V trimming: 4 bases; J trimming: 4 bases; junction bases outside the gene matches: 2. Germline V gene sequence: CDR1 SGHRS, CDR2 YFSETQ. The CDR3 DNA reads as TGCGCCAGCAGCGAGGGACTAGCGGGATACAATGAGCAGTTCTTC. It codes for CASSEGLAGYNEQFF. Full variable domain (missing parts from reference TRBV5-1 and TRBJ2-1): KAGVTQTPRYLIKTRGQQVTLSCSPISGHRSVSWYQQTPGQGLQFLFEYFSETQRNKGNFPGRFSGRQFSNSRSEMNVSTLELGDSALYLCASSEGLAGYNEQFFGPGTRLTVL.

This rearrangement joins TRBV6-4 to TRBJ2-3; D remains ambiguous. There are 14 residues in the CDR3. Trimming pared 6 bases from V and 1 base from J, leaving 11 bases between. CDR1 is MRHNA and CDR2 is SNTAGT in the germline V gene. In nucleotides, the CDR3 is TGTGCCAGCAGCGCCACTAAGGGCACAGATACGCAGTATTTT. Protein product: CASSATKGTDTQYF.

The CDR3 reads CSVSDRSSYEQYF. Here the CDR3 DNA reads TGCAGCGTGTCGGACAGGAGCTCCTACGAGCAGTACTTC. The rearrangement uses TRBV29-1 and TRBJ2-7; 7 nucleotides align to TRBD1. This CDR3 contains 13 residues. Per germline, CDR1 SQVTM and CDR2 ANQGSEA. V lost 6 bases, J lost 0 bases, and 5 bases stayed unmatched.

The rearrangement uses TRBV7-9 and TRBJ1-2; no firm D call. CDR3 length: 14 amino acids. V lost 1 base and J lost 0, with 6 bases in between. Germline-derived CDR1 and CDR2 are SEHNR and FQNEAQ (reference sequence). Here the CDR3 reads CASSLVATNYGYTF. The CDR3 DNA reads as TGTGCCAGCAGCTTAGTAGCTACTAACTATGGCTACACCTTC.

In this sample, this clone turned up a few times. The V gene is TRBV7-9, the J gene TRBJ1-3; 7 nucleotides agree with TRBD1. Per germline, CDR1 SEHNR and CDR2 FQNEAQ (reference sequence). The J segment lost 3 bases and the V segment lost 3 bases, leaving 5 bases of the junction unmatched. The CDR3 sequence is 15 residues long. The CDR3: CASSFQGEHGNTIYF. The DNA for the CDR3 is TGTGCCAGCAGCTTTCAGGGGGAGCATGGAAACACCATATATTTT. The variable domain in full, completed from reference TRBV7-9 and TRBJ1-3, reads DTGVSQNPRHKITKRGQNVTFRCDPISEHNRLYWYRQTLGQGPEFLTYFQNEAQLEKSRLLSDRFSAERPKGSFSTLEIQRTEQGDSAMYLCASSFQGEHGNTIYFGEGSWLTVV.

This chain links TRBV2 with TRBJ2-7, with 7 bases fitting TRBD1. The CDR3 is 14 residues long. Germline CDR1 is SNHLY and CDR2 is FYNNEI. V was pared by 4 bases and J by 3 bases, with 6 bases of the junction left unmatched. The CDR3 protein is CASSGQGALYEQYF. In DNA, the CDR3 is TGTGCCAGCAGTGGACAGGGTGCCCTCTACGAGCAGTACTTC. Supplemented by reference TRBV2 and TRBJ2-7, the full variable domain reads EPEVTQTPSHQVTQMGQEVILRCVPISNHLYFYWYRQILGQKVEFLVSFYNNEISEKSEIFDDQFSVERPDGSNFTLKIRSTKLEDSAMYFCASSGQGALYEQYFGPGTRLTVT.

CDR3 DNA: TGTGCCAGCTCACCAGCCCAGGCTCGGGAGCAGTACTTC. Translation: CASSPAQAREQYF. This sequence joins TRBV18 and TRBJ2-7; D gene ambiguous. This CDR3 has 13 amino acids. Trimming removed 2 bases at V and 7 bases at J, with 12 bases between. From germline, CDR1 is KGHSH and CDR2 LQKENI. Full variable domain (outside the CDR3, taken from reference TRBV18 and TRBJ2-7): NAGVMQNPRHLVRRRGQEARLRCSPMKGHSHVYWYRQLPEEGLKFMVYLQKENIIDESGMPKERFSAEFPKEGPSILRIQQVVRGDSAAYFCASSPAQAREQYFGPGTRLTVT.

The CDR3 DNA is TGTGCTAGTGGTTCCGGGAGCTCCTACAATGAGCAGTTCTTC. It is translated as CASGSGSSYNEQFF. V is TRBV12-5 and J is TRBJ2-1, with D perhaps TRBD2 (6 bases). V was clipped by 4 bases and J by 0 bases, with 7 bases between them. This CDR3 contains 14 residues. From germline, CDR1 is LGHNT and CDR2 FRNRAP.

CDR3 DNA sequence: TGTGCCAGCAGCTTCCCGACAGGGAGGAATCAGCCCCAGCATTTT. Its translation: CASSFPTGRNQPQHF. The rearrangement uses TRBV7-8 and TRBJ1-5; 7 positions match TRBD1. The ends lost 3 bases at V and 4 bases at J; junction bases unmatched: 6. The CDR3 extends over 15 amino acids. Germline V lookup: CDR1 SGHVS, CDR2 FQNEAQ. Using reference TRBV7-8 and TRBJ1-5 for the parts outside the CDR3, the full variable domain is GAGVSQSPRYKVAKRGQDVALRCDPISGHVSLFWYQQALGQGPEFLTYFQNEAQLDKSGLPSDRFFAERPEGSVSTLKIQRTQQEDSAVYLCASSFPTGRNQPQHFGDGTRLSIL.

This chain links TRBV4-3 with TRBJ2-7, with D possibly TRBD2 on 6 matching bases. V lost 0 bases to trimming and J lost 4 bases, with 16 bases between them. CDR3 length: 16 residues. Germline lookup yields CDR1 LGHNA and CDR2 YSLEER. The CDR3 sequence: CASSQDFLGGRYEQYF. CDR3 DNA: TGCGCCAGCAGCCAAGATTTTCTGGGGGGTCGGTACGAGCAGTACTTC.

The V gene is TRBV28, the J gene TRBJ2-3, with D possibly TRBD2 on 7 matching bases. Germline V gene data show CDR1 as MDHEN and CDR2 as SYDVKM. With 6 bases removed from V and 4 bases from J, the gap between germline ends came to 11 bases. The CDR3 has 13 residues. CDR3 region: CASSSGGPDTQYF. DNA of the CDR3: TGTGCCAGCAGCTCCGGGGGGCCAGATACGCAGTATTTT.

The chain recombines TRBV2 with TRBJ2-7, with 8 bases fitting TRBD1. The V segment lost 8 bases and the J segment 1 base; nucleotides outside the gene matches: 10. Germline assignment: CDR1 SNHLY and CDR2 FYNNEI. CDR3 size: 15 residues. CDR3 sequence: CASARGTGGSYEQYF. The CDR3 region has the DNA TGTGCCAGCGCTCGAGGGACAGGTGGATCCTACGAGCAGTACTTC.

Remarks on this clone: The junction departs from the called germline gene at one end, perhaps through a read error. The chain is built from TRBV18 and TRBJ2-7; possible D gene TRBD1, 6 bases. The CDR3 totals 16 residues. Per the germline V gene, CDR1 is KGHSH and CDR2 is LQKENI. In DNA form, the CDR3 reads TGTGCCAGCCCACCCCTGGCTCAGGGGTCGTGGAGCGAGCAGTACTTC. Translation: CASPPLAQGSWSEQYF.

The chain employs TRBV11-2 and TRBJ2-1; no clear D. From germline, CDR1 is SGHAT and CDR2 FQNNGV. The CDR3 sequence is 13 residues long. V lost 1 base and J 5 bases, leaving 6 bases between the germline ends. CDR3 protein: CASSLAFNNEQFF. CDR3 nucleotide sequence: TGTGCCAGCAGCTTAGCGTTTAACAATGAGCAGTTCTTC.

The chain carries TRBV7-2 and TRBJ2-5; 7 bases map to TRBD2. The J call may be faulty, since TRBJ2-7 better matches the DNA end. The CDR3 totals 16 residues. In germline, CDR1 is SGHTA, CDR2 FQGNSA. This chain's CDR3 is CASSSRGRESSYEQYF. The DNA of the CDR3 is TGTGCCAGCAGCTCAAGAGGGCGGGAGAGCTCCTACGAGCAGTACTTC.

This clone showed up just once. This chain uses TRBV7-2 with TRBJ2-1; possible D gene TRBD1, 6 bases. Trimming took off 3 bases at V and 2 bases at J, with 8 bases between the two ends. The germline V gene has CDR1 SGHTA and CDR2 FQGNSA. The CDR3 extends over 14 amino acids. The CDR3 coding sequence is TGTGCCAGCAGCTTCCGACAGGCCTACAATGAGCAGTTCTTC. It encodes CASSFRQAYNEQFF.

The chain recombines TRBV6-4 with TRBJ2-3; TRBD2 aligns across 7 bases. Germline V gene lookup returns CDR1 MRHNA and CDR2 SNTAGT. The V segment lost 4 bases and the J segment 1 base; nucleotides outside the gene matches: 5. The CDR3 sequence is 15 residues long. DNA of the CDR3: TGTGCCAGCAGTGTAGGTCTAGCGGGCACAGATACGCAGTATTTT. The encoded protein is CASSVGLAGTDTQYF.

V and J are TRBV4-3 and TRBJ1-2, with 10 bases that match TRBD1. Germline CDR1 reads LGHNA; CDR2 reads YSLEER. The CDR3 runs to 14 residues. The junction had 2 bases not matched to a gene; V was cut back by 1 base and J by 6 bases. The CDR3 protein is CASSQGTGGNGYTF. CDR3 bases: TGCGCCAGCAGCCAAGGGACAGGGGGAAATGGCTACACCTTC.

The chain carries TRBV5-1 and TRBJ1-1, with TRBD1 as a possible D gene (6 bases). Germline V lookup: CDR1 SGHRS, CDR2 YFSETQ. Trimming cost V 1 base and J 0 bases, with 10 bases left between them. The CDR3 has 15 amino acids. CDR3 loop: CASSLTGTVNTEAFF. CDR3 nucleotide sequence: TGCGCCAGCAGCTTGACAGGGACGGTGAACACTGAAGCTTTCTTT.

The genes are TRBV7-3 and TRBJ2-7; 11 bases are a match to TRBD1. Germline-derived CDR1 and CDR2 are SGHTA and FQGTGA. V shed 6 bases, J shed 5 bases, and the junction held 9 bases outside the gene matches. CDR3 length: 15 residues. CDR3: CASRLTGTGGHEQYF. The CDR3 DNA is TGTGCCAGCAGGCTAACCGGGACAGGGGGTCACGAGCAGTACTTC.

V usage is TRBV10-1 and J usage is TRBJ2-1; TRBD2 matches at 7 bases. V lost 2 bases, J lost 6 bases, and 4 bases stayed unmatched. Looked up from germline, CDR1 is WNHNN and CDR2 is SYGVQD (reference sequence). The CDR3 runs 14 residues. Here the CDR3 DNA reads TGCGCCAGCAGTGAGGGCGGGAGCCTCAATGAGCAGTTCTTC. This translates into CASSEGGSLNEQFF.

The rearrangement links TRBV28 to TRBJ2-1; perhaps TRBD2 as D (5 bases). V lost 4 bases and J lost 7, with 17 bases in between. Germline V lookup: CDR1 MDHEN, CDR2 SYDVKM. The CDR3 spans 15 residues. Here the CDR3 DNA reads TGTGCCAGCAGTTCCTCGAAGTCGGGAATGAATGAGCAGTTCTTC. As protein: CASSSSKSGMNEQFF.

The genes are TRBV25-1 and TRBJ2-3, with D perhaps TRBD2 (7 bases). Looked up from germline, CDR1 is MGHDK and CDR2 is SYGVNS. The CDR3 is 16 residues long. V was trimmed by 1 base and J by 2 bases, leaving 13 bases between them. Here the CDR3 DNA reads TGTGCCAGCAGTGAATGGGGCGGGGGCAACACAGATACGCAGTATTTT. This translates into CASSEWGGGNTDTQYF.

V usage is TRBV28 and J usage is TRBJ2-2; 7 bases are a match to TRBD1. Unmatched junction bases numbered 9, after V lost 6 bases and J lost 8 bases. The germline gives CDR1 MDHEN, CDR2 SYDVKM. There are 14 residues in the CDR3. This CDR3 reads CASSLTQGRGELFF. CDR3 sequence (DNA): TGTGCCAGCAGCCTCACACAGGGGCGGGGGGAGCTGTTTTTT.

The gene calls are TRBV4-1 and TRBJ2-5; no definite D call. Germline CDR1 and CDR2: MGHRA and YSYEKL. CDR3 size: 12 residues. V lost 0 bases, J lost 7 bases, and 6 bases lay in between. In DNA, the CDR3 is TGCGCCAGCAGCCAAGACGTTCGGACCCAGTACTTC. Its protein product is CASSQDVRTQYF.

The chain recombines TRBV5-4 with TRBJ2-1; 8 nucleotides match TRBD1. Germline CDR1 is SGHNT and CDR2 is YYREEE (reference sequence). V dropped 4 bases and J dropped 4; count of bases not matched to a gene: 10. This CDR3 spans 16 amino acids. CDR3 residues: CASSLPRDRLYNEQFF. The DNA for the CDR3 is TGTGCCAGCAGCCTTCCTCGGGACAGGCTTTACAATGAGCAGTTCTTC.

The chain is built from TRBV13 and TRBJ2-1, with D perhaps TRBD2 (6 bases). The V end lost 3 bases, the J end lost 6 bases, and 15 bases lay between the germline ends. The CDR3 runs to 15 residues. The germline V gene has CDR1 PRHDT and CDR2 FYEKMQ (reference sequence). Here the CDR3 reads CASSFFRDWGNEQFF. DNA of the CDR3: TGTGCCAGCAGCTTCTTCCGGGACTGGGGCAATGAGCAGTTCTTC.

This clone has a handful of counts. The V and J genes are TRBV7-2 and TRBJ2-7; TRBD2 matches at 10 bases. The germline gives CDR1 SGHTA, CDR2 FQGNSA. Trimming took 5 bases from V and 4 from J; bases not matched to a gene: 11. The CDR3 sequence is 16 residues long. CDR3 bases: TGTGCCAGCAGCGACAGAGTGGGACTAGCGAAATACGAGCAGTACTTC. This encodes CASSDRVGLAKYEQYF.